Listed below are T cell receptor beta chains from one sample, sequenced in a study of blood T cells in healthy people across ages. TCRdb passed the 5' RACE reads through MiXCR, listing each CDR3 protein once. The table shows hundreds of thousands of distinct CDR3 sequences, with approximately 53% occurring only once. The sequencing sample was made of blood. These TCRs come from a man in his forties in good health. Each CDR3 is given with its conserved first and last residue. D genes are given only for firm matches. A row's size may be missing; if present it is once, few, many or a size class.

.	TRBV20-1	.	14	TRBJ2-1	TGCAGTGCTGGCCGGAGCGGCAAAGGCGGTGAGCAGTTCTTC	CSAGRSGKGGEQFF
.	TRBV7-6	TRBD1	17	TRBJ1-6	TGTGCCAGCAGCTCTACGGGACAGGAGCTTCCTAATTCACCCCTCCACTTT	CASSSTGQELPNSPLHF
once	TRBV5-5	TRBD2	18	TRBJ2-3	TGTGCCAGCAGCCCCGGAGGCGGTCCTAGCGGGGCTAAGGATACGCAGTATTTT	CASSPGGGPSGAKDTQYF
.	TRBV7-6	.	12	TRBJ2-7	TGTGCCAGCAGCGAGGTACTGGGCGAGCAGTACTTC	CASSEVLGEQYF
few	TRBV10-3	.	14	TRBJ2-7	TGTGCCATCAGTGAGCTGCCTTCAACCTACGAGCAGTACTTC	CAISELPSTYEQYF
few	TRBV6-2/TRBV6-3	TRBD1	14	TRBJ2-1	TGTGCCAGCAGTTTACAGGGGGCGATAGCTGAGCAGTTCTTC	CASSLQGAIAEQFF
few	TRBV20-1	TRBD2	12	TRBJ2-7	TGCAGTGCTAGACCGGGGGGTTACGAGCAGTACTTC	CSARPGGYEQYF
.	TRBV14	TRBD1	16	TRBJ2-1	TGTGCCAGCAGCCGAACGTTCGGGACAGGGGTCTGTGAGCAGTTCTTC	CASSRTFGTGVCEQFF
.	TRBV7-9	TRBD1	13	TRBJ2-3	TGTGCCAGCGGCAGGGGGCTGGCAGATACGCAGTATTTT	CASGRGLADTQYF
.	TRBV9	.	15	TRBJ2-1	TGTGCCAGCAGCGTAGACTGGAGCTCCTACAATGAGCAGTTCTTC	CASSVDWSSYNEQFF